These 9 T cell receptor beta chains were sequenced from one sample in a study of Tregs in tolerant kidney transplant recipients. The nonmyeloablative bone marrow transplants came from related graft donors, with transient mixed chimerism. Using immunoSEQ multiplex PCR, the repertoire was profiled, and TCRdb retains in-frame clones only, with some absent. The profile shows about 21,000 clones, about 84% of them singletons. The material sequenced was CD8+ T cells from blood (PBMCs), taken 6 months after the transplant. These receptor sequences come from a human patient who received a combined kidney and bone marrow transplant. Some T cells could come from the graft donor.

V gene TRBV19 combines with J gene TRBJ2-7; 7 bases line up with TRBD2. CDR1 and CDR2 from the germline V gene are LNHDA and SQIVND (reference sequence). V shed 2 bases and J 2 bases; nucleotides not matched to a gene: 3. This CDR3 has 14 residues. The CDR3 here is CASSIRGLPYEQYF. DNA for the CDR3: TGTGCCAGTAGTATACGGGGACTACCCTACGAGCAGTACTTC.

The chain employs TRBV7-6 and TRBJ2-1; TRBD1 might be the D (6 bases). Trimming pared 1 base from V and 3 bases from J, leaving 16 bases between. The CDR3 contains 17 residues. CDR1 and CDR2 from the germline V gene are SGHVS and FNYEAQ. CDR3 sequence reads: CASSLGKARGLYNEQFF. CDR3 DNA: TGTGCCAGCAGCTTAGGGAAAGCCAGGGGTCTCTACAATGAGCAGTTCTTC.

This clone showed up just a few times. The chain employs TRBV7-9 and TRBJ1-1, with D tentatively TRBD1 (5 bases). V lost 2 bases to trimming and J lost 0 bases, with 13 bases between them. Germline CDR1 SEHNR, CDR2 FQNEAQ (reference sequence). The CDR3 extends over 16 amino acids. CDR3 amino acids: CASSLYVTGMNTEAFF. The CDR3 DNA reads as TGTGCCAGCAGCTTATACGTTACAGGCATGAACACTGAAGCTTTCTTT.

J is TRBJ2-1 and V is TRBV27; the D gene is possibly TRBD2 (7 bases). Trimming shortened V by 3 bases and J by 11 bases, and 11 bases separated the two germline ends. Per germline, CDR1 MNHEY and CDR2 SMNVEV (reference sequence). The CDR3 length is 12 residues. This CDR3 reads CASSFGGGQQFF. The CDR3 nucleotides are TGTGCCAGCAGTTTTGGCGGGGGCCAGCAGTTCTTC.

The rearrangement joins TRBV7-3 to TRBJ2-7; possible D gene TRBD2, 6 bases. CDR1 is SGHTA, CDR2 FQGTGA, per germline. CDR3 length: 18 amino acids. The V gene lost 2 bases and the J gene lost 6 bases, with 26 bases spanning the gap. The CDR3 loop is CASSLGYSGRFEDSEQYF. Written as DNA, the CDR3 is TGTGCCAGCAGCTTAGGTTATAGTGGGAGGTTCGAGGACTCCGAGCAGTACTTC.

CDR3 DNA: TGTGCCAGCCTAAGGGTCCCGGGACAGGGGAAAACTCAGCCCCAGCATTTT. This encodes CASLRVPGQGKTQPQHF. This chain joins TRBV2 and TRBJ1-5; 10 bases line up with TRBD1. Trimming cost V 8 bases and J 6 bases; bases outside gene matches: 16. Looked up from germline, CDR1 is SNHLY and CDR2 is FYNNEI. The length of the CDR3 is 17 residues.

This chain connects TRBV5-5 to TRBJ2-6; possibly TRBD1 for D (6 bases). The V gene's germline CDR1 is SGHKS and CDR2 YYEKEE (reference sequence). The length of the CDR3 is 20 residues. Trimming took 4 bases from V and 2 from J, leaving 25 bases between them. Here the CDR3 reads CASSVDHLLNQGPGANVLTF. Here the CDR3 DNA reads TGTGCCAGCAGCGTCGACCATCTGCTAAATCAGGGGCCTGGGGCCAACGTCCTGACTTTC. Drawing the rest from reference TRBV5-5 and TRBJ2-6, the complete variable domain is DAGVTQSPTHLIKTRGQQVTLRCSPISGHKSVSWYQQVLGQGPQFIFQYYEKEERGRGNFPDRFSARQFPNYSSELNVNALLLGDSALYLCASSVDHLLNQGPGANVLTFGAGSRLTVL.

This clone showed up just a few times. CDR3 sequence: CASSRTGEMDGYTF. The CDR3 coding sequence is TGTGCCAGCAGTAGAACAGGGGAGATGGATGGCTACACCTTC. The chain is built from TRBV6-5 and TRBJ1-2; 7 bases agree with TRBD1. The J segment lost 6 bases and the V segment lost 5 bases, leaving 9 bases of the junction unmatched. There are 14 residues in the CDR3. Germline V gene sequence: CDR1 MNHEY, CDR2 SVGAGI.

For the CDR3, the DNA is TGTGCCAGCAGCTTAGGTAGCGGGAGCGTTAATGAGCAGTTCTTC. As protein: CASSLGSGSVNEQFF. J is TRBJ2-1 and V is TRBV7-6; 9 bases match TRBD2. V was clipped by 1 base and J by 7 bases; unmatched bases: 5. There are 15 residues in the CDR3. Germline V CDR1 and CDR2: SGHVS, FNYEAQ.